The 19 T cell receptor beta chains given below trace back to one sample, sequenced in a study of blood T cell repertoires in COVID-19. The protocol was immunoSEQ multiplex PCR, while the TCRdb copy is restricted to in-frame clones and leaves out a portion. The top ten hold approximately 9.6% of the sample, which has about 250,000 clones, 65% to 90% seen once. The specimen sequenced was PBMCs or T cells enriched from blood (not recorded which). The receptors were gathered from a woman between 45 and 60 years old with acute COVID-19.

The chain is built from TRBV6-5 and TRBJ2-1, with TRBD2 matching 8 bases. V lost 2 bases and J lost 7; bases outside the gene matches: 10. The CDR3 is made up of 16 amino acids. Germline V gene lookup returns CDR1 MNHEY and CDR2 SVGAGI. The CDR3 region is CASSYGSGAEGNEQFF. The CDR3 nucleotides are TGTGCCAGCAGTTACGGTAGCGGGGCAGAAGGGAATGAGCAGTTCTTC.

The rearrangement links TRBV3-1 (or the pseudogene TRBV3-2) to TRBJ1-2; tentatively, D is TRBD1 (5 bases). CDR3 size: 13 residues. Trimming left V 6 bases short and J 6 bases short, with 14 bases between. Germline values: CDR1 LGHDT, CDR2 YNNKEL (reference sequence). CDR3 sequence: CASSTRRVDGYTF. The CDR3 DNA follows: TGTGCCAGCAGTACCCGCAGGGTGGATGGCTACACCTTC.

CDR3 in DNA: TGTGCCAGCAGCCTAAGCACCCCAGGGTCTGGGGCCAACGTCCTGACTTTC. Translating it yields CASSLSTPGSGANVLTF. This chain joins TRBV3-1 (or the pseudogene TRBV3-2) and TRBJ2-6, with a weak D call TRBD1 (5 bases). Trimming took off 4 bases at V and 1 base at J, with 14 bases between the two ends. CDR3 length equals 17 residues. Germline V gene data show CDR1 as LGHDT and CDR2 as YNNKEL (reference sequence).

The chain uses TRBV10-3 and TRBJ2-5; 7 nucleotides agree with TRBD1. Germline-derived CDR1 and CDR2 are ENHRY and SYGVKD. Germline trimming cut 6 bases from V and 3 bases from J; bases unmatched to any gene: 13. This CDR3 comprises 16 residues. The CDR3: CAISDREGTSEETQYF. DNA for the CDR3: TGTGCCATCAGCGACAGGGAAGGAACTAGTGAAGAGACCCAGTACTTC.

This clone was seen only a few times. This specimen includes other DNA sequences encoding the same CDR3. The V and J genes are TRBV9 and TRBJ1-1; 8 bases are shared with TRBD1. Germline CDR1 and CDR2: SGDLS and YYNGEE. This CDR3 comprises 15 residues. The trim removed 1 base at V and 2 bases at J, leaving 4 bases unmatched. The CDR3 DNA is TGTGCCAGCAGCGTACTCGGACAGGGCAACACTGAAGCTTTCTTT. The encoded protein is CASSVLGQGNTEAFF.

The genes are TRBV25-1 and TRBJ1-2, with TRBD1 matching 10 bases. Germline CDR1 is MGHDK and CDR2 is SYGVNS. V lost 6 bases and J lost 6; bases outside the gene matches: 4. CDR3 length: 13 amino acids. DNA of the CDR3: TGTGCCAGCAGAGGGACAGGGGATAATGGCTACACCTTC. The encoded protein is CASRGTGDNGYTF.

This chain connects TRBV7-2 to TRBJ1-5; 7 bases are shared with TRBD1. The J segment lost 5 bases and the V segment lost 4 bases, leaving 8 bases of the junction unmatched. This CDR3 spans 15 amino acids. Germline V gives CDR1 SGHTA, CDR2 FQGNSA. The CDR3 bases are TGTGCCAGCAGCTCCGGAAGGGACAGTTATCAGCCCCAGCATTTT. It yields the protein CASSSGRDSYQPQHF. Supplemented by reference TRBV7-2 and TRBJ1-5, the full variable domain reads GAGVSQSPSNKVTEKGKDVELRCDPISGHTALYWYRQSLGQGLEFLIYFQGNSAPDKSGLPSDRFSAERTGGSVSTLTIQRTQQEDSAVYLCASSSGRDSYQPQHFGDGTRLSIL.

The chain has TRBV25-1 and TRBJ2-1; weak D call: TRBD2 (5 bases). The CDR3 is 14 residues long. Trimming cost V 5 bases and J 2 bases, with 10 bases left between them. Germline values: CDR1 MGHDK, CDR2 SYGVNS. DNA for the CDR3: TGTGCCAGCAGTCAAGCGACTACCTACAATGAGCAGTTCTTC. It is translated as CASSQATTYNEQFF.

The chain uses TRBV30 and TRBJ1-3; 9 nucleotides agree with TRBD1. There are 13 residues in the CDR3. CDR1 and CDR2 from the germline V gene are GTSNPN and SVGIG (reference sequence). The CDR3 sequence is CGRDRESGNTIYF. The CDR3 DNA reads TGTGGACGGGACAGGGAATCTGGAAACACCATATATTTT.

The rearrangement uses TRBV19 and TRBJ1-1, with a weak D call TRBD1 (5 bases). The CDR3 loop spans 15 amino acids. V lost 3 bases to trimming and J lost 3 bases, with 14 bases between them. Germline CDR1 reads LNHDA; CDR2 reads SQIVND (reference sequence). The CDR3 DNA is TGTGCCAGTAGTATGGGGCAAGCCCGGGACACTGAAGCTTTCTTT. Amino acids: CASSMGQARDTEAFF.

V usage is TRBV5-5 and J usage is TRBJ2-1; D not resolved. The CDR3 runs to 14 residues. The germline V and J ends were trimmed by 1 base and 5 bases, with 10 bases remaining between them. Germline CDR1 and CDR2: SGHKS and YYEKEE (reference sequence). CDR3 region: CASSLSLSDNEQFF. CDR3 DNA: TGTGCCAGCAGCTTGTCCCTCAGCGACAATGAGCAGTTCTTC.

V gene TRBV7-9 combines with J gene TRBJ1-6, with TRBD1 identical over 9 bases. V shed 5 bases and J 8 bases; nucleotides not matched to a gene: 4. The CDR3 is made up of 14 amino acids. Germline V gene sequence: CDR1 SEHNR, CDR2 FQNEAQ (reference sequence). The CDR3 DNA follows: TGTGCCAGCAGCATTGACAGGGGGGATTCACCCCTCCACTTT. It translates to CASSIDRGDSPLHF.

The sample holds a few counts of this clone. The chain recombines TRBV6-5 with TRBJ2-7; D may be TRBD1 (6 bases). The CDR3 sequence is 14 residues long. Germline CDR1 reads MNHEY; CDR2 reads SVGAGI. Trimming left V 8 bases short and J 3 bases short, with 17 bases between. The CDR3 DNA follows: TGTGCCAGCTGCGCCAGGACAGACCTCTACGAGCAGTACTTC. Protein sequence: CASCARTDLYEQYF.

V gene TRBV4-3 combines with J gene TRBJ2-1; D possibly corresponds to TRBD2 (5 bases). Looked up from germline, CDR1 is LGHNA and CDR2 is YSLEER. The V and J ends lost 0 bases and 2 bases respectively, with 11 bases between them. The CDR3 sequence is 16 residues long. CDR3: CASSQEAWRAYNEQFF. In nucleotides, the CDR3 is TGCGCCAGCAGCCAAGAGGCCTGGCGGGCCTACAATGAGCAGTTCTTC.

This chain joins TRBV18 and TRBJ2-2; D is uncertain. The CDR3 covers 15 residues. Trimming shortened V by 0 bases and J by 3 bases, and 8 bases separated the two germline ends. In germline, CDR1 is KGHSH, CDR2 LQKENI. As DNA, the CDR3 is TGTGCCAGCTCACCACCGGAACAGTACACCGGGGAGCTGTTTTTT. Its protein is CASSPPEQYTGELFF.

CDR3 nucleotide sequence: TGTGCCAGCAGCGTAGGAGGAATATATGGCTACACCTTC. Translating gives CASSVGGIYGYTF. This chain uses TRBV9 with TRBJ1-2; D unresolved. Trimming cost V 0 bases and J 5 bases, with 8 bases left between them. CDR3 size: 13 residues. From germline, CDR1 is SGDLS and CDR2 YYNGEE.

The J gene is TRBJ1-1, the V gene TRBV11-2, with D unclear. This CDR3 region has 13 residues. The ends were cut back, 2 bases at V and 0 bases at J, with 4 bases in the middle. Looked up from germline, CDR1 is SGHAT and CDR2 is FQNNGV. The CDR3 DNA sequence: TGTGCCAGCAGCTTAAGCGTGAACACTGAAGCTTTCTTT. Translated: CASSLSVNTEAFF.

The rearrangement uses TRBV7-9 and TRBJ1-3, with no clear D. The CDR3 runs to 13 residues. Trimming removed 6 bases at V and 4 bases at J, with 10 bases between. Looked up from germline, CDR1 is SEHNR and CDR2 is FQNEAQ (reference sequence). The DNA for the CDR3 is TGTGCCAGCAGGGTCCGGAGAGGAAACACCATATATTTT. This codes for CASRVRRGNTIYF.

The chain couples TRBV1 to TRBJ2-5; the table's D call, TRBD2, was not checked against the DNA. TRBV1 corresponds to a pseudogene. The CDR3 extends over 14 amino acids. CDR3 bases: TGCACCAGCAGAACCGGGACTAGAAAAGAGACCCAGTACTTC. This gives the protein CTSRTGTRKETQYF.